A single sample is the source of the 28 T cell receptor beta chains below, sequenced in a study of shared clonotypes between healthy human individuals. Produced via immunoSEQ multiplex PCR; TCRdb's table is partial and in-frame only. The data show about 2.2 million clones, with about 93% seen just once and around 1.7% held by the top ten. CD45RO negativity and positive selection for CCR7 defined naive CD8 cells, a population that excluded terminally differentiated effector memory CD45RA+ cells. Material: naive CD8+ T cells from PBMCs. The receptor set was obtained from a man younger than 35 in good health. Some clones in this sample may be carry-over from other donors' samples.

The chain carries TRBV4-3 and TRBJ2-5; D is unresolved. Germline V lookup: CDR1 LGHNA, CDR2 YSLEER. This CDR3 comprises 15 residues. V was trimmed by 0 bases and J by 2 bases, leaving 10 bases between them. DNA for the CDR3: TGCGCCAGCAGCCAAGAAGGTACAGATCAAGAGACCCAGTACTTC. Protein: CASSQEGTDQETQYF.

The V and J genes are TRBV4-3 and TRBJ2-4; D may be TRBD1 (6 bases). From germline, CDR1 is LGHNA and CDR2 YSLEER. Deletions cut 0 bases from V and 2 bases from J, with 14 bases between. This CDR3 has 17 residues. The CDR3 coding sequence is TGCGCCAGCAGCCAAGACTACAGGGTTTTGACCAAAAACATTCAGTACTTC. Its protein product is CASSQDYRVLTKNIQYF.

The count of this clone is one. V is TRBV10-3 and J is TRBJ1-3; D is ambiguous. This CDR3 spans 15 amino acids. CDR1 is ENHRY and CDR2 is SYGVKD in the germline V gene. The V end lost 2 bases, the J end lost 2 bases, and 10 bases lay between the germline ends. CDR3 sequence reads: CAISEGRTTGNTIYF. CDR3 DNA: TGTGCCATCAGTGAGGGACGGACCACTGGAAACACCATATATTTT.

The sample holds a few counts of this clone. CDR3 in DNA: TGTGCCAGCTCGCCGGGACAGGCCCACTATGGCTACACCTTC. Translation gives CASSPGQAHYGYTF. The rearrangement joins TRBV18 to TRBJ1-2; 8 nucleotides match TRBD1. Germline assignment: CDR1 KGHSH and CDR2 LQKENI. The CDR3 covers 14 residues. V lost 6 bases and J lost 3; bases outside the gene matches: 6.

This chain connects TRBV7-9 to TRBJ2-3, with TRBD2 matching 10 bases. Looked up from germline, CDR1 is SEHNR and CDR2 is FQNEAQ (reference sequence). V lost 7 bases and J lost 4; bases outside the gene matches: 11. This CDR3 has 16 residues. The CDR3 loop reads CASTPLVAGGPDTQYF. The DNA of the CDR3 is TGTGCCAGCACCCCGTTGGTAGCGGGAGGACCAGATACGCAGTATTTT.

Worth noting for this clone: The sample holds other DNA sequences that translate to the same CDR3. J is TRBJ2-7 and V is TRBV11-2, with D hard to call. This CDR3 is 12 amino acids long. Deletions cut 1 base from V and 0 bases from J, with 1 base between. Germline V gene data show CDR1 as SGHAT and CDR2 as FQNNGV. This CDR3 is CASSLGSYEQYF. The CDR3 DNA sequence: TGTGCCAGCAGCTTAGGCTCCTACGAGCAGTACTTC.

The DNA of the CDR3 is TGTGCCAGCAGCCTAGGAGGGGCCGAGCAGTACTTC. It translates to CASSLGGAEQYF. The rearrangement uses TRBV14 and TRBJ2-7; tentative D call: TRBD2 (6 bases). Germline CDR1 SGHDN, CDR2 FVKESK. The CDR3 has 12 residues. The V end lost 4 bases, the J end lost 6 bases, and 10 bases lay between the germline ends.

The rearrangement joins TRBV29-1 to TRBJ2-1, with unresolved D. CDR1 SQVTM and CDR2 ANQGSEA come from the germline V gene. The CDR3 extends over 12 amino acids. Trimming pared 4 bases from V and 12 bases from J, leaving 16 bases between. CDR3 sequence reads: CSVVSPDQRQFF. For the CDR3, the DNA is TGCAGCGTTGTATCCCCAGACCAGCGGCAGTTCTTC.

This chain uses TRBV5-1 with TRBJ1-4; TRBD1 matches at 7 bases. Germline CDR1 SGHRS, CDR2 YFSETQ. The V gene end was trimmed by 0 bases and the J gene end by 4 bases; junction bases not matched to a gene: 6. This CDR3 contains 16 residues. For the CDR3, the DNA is TGCGCCAGCAGCTTGGGACAGGGTGGACTTAATGAAAAACTGTTTTTT. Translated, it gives CASSLGQGGLNEKLFF. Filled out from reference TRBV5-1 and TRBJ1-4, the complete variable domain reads KAGVTQTPRYLIKTRGQQVTLSCSPISGHRSVSWYQQTPGQGLQFLFEYFSETQRNKGNFPGRFSGRQFSNSRSEMNVSTLELGDSALYLCASSLGQGGLNEKLFFGSGTQLSVL.

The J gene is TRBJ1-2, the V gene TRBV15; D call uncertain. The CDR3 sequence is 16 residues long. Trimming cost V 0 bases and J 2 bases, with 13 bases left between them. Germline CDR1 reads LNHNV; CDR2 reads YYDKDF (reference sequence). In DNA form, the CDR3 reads TGTGCCACCAGCAGAGATTCGGACGGCCCAAACTATGGCTACACCTTC. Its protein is CATSRDSDGPNYGYTF.

The CDR3: CASSPRTGSPYGYTF. The DNA of the CDR3 is TGTGCCAGCAGTCCCAGGACAGGGAGCCCCTATGGCTACACCTTC. The V and J genes are TRBV6-5 and TRBJ1-2; 8 bases line up with TRBD1. Germline CDR1 is MNHEY and CDR2 is SVGAGI. With 5 bases clipped from V and 4 bases from J, the junction kept 9 bases outside the gene matches. CDR3 length: 15 amino acids.

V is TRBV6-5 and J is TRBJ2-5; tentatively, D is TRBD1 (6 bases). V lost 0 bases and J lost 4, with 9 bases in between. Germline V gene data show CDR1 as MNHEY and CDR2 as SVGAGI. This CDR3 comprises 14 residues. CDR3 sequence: CASSYSGARETQYF. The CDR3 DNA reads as TGTGCCAGCAGTTACTCGGGGGCCAGAGAGACCCAGTACTTC.

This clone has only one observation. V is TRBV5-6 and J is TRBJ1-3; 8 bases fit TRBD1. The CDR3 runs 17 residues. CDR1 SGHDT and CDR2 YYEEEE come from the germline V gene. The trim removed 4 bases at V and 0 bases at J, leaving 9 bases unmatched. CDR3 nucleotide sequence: TGTGCCAGCAGCACACCGGGACAGGAGGGCTCTGGAAACACCATATATTTT. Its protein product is CASSTPGQEGSGNTIYF.

The CDR3, as DNA: TGTGCCAGCAGTTATCCCGACAGGCTAATGAACACTGAAGCTTTCTTT. This translates into CASSYPDRLMNTEAFF. The V call is TRBV6-6, the J call TRBJ1-1; TRBD1 is a possible D gene (6 bases). Trimming stripped 3 bases from V and 0 bases from J, with 14 bases between. The CDR3 has 16 amino acids. CDR1 is MNHNY, CDR2 SVGAGI, per germline (reference sequence).

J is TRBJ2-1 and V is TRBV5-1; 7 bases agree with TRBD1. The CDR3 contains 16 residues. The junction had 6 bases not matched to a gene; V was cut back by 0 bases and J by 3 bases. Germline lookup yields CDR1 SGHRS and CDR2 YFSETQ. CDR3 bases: TGCGCCAGCAGCTTGGAACAGGGGCCGATCTACAATGAGCAGTTCTTC. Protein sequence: CASSLEQGPIYNEQFF.

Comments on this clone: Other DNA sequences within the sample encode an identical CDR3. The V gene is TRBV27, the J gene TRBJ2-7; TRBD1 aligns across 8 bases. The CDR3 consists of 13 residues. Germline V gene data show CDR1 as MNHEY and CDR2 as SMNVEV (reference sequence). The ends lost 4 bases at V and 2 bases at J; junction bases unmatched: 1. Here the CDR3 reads CASSSDRAYEQYF. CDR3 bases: TGTGCCAGCAGTTCGGACAGGGCCTACGAGCAGTACTTC.

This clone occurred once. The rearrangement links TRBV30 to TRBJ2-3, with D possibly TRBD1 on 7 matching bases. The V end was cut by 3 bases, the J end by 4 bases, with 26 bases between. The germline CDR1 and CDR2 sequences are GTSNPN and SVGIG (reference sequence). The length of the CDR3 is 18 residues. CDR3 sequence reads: CAWRGRHRGQIISDTQYF. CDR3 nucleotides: TGTGCCTGGAGGGGGAGGCACAGGGGACAGATAATTTCAGATACGCAGTATTTT. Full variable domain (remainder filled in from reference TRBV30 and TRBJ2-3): SQTIHQWPATLVQPVGSPLSLECTVEGTSNPNLYWYRQAAGRGLQLLFYSVGIGQISSEVPQNLSASRPQDRQFILSSKKLLLSDSGFYLCAWRGRHRGQIISDTQYFGPGTRLTVL.

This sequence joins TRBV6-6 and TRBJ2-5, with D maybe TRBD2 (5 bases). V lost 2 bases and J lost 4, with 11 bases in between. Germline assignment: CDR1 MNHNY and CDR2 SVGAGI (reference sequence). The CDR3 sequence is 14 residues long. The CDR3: CASSYERIGETQYF. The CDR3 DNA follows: TGTGCCAGCAGTTACGAGCGGATTGGAGAGACCCAGTACTTC.

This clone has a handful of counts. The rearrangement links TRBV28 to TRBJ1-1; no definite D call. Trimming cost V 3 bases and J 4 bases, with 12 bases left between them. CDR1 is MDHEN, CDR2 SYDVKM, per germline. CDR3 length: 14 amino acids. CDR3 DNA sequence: TGTGCCAGCAGTTTCATGGCCCGTGGCACTGAAGCTTTCTTT. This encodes CASSFMARGTEAFF. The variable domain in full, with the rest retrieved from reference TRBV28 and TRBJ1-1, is DVKVTQSSRYLVKRTGEKVFLECVQDMDHENMFWYRQDPGLGLRLIYFSYDVKMKEKGDIPEGYSVSREKKERFSLILESASTNQTSMYLCASSFMARGTEAFFGQGTRLTVV.

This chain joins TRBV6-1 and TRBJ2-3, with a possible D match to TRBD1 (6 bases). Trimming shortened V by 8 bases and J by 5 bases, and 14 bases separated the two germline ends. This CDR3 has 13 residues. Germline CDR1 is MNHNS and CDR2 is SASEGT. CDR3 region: CASQWGRLDTQYF. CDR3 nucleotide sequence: TGTGCCAGCCAGTGGGGGCGGTTAGATACGCAGTATTTT.

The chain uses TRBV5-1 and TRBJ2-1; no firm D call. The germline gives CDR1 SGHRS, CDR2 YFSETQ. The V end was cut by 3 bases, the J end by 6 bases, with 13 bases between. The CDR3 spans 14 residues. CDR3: CASSSAPTANEQFF. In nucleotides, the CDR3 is TGCGCCAGCAGCTCCGCTCCCACGGCCAATGAGCAGTTCTTC.

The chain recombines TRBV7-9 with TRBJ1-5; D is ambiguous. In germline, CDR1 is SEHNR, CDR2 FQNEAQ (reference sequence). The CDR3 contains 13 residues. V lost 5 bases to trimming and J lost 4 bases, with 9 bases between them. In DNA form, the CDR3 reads TGTGCCAGCAGCCCGGTCGCGAATCAGCCCCAGCATTTT. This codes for CASSPVANQPQHF.

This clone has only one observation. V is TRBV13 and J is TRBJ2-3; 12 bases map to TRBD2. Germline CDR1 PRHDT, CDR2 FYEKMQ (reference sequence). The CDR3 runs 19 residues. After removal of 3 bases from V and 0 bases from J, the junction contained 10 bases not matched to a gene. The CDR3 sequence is CASSFAGLAGNPSTDTQYF. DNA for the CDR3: TGTGCCAGCAGCTTTGCTGGACTAGCGGGAAATCCTAGCACAGATACGCAGTATTTT.

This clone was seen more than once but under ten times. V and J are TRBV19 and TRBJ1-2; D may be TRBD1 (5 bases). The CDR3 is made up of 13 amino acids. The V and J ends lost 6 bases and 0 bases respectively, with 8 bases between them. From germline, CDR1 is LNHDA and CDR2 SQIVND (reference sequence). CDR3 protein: CASSRDSNYGYTF. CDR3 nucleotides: TGTGCCAGTAGCAGGGACTCTAACTATGGCTACACCTTC. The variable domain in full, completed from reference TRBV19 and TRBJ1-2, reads DGGITQSPKYLFRKEGQNVTLSCEQNLNHDAMYWYRQDPGQGLRLIYYSQIVNDFQKGDIAEGYSVSREKKESFPLTVTSAQKNPTAFYLCASSRDSNYGYTFGSGTRLTVV.

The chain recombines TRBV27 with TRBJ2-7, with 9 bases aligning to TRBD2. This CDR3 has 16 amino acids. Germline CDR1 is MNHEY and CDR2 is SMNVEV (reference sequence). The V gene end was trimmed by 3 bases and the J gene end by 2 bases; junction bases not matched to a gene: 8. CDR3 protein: CASSLIAGVYAYEQYF. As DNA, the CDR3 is TGTGCCAGCAGTTTGATAGCGGGAGTGTATGCCTACGAGCAGTACTTC.

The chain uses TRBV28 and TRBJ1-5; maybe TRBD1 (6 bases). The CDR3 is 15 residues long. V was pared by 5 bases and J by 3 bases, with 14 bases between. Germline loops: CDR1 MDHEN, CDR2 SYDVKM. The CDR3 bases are TGTGCCAGCAGTCCGAACAGGGACCCCAATCAGCCCCAGCATTTT. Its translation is CASSPNRDPNQPQHF.

Written as DNA, the CDR3 is TGTGCCAGCAGCCAAGTAGGGGGCCGCACTGAAGCTTTCTTT. Protein product: CASSQVGGRTEAFF. V and J are TRBV14 and TRBJ1-1; 7 bases align to TRBD1. Germline V gene sequence: CDR1 SGHDN, CDR2 FVKESK. The V gene end was trimmed by 1 base and the J gene end by 4 bases; junction bases not matched to a gene: 3. The CDR3 runs 14 residues.

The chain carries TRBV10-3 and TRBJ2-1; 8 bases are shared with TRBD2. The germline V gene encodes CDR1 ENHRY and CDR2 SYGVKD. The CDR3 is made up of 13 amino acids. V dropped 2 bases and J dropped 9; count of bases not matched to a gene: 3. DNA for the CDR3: TGTGCCATCAGTGAGAAGCGGGAGAGTGAGCAGTTCTTC. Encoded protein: CAISEKRESEQFF.